These T cell receptor beta chains were read from a single sample in a study of blood T cells in healthy people across ages. TCRdb analysed the 5' RACE reads with MiXCR anew, one entry per CDR3 protein. Found here are approximately 670,000 distinct CDR3 sequences, roughly 41% of them singletons; the top ten hold around 30%. Sequenced: blood. The receptors were gathered from a man aged 80 or over in good health. Both conserved end residues are part of each CDR3. A D gene is named only where the DNA matches it firmly. A row's size may be missing; if present it is once, few, many or a size class.

d_gene	v_gene	j_gene	abundance	CDR3aa	CDR3nt
TRBD2	TRBV20-1	TRBJ2-2	few	CSARAGGTSNTGELFF	TGCAGTGCTAGAGCCGGGGGGACTTCGAACACCGGGGAGCTGTTTTTT
.	TRBV6-5	TRBJ1-2	.	CASSLRGGNSRGKNGYTF	TGTGCCAGCAGTTTACGTGGAGGGAACTCCCGAGGAAAAAATGGCTACACCTTC
TRBD1	TRBV29-1	TRBJ1-5	few	CSVVWGRGSNQPQHF	TGCAGCGTTGTTTGGGGCAGGGGGTCCAATCAGCCCCAGCATTTT
TRBD1	TRBV18	TRBJ1-6	once	CASSPTSPGQSNSPLHF	TGTGCCAGCTCACCTACTTCGCCGGGACAGAGTAATTCACCCCTCCACTTT
.	TRBV7-7	TRBJ2-5	.	CASSLVLGAAGSQETQYF	TGTGCTAGCAGCTTAGTATTGGGGGCGGCCGGGTCCCAAGAGACCCAGTACTTC
TRBD2	TRBV20-1	TRBJ2-1	.	CSARDSRLAIDNEQFF	TGCAGTGCTAGAGATTCCCGACTAGCGATCGACAATGAGCAGTTCTTC
.	TRBV10-3	TRBJ2-7	few	CAISDPRTGNEQYF	TGTGCCATCAGTGATCCTAGGACGGGGAATGAGCAGTACTTC
.	TRBV7-2	TRBJ2-7	.	CASSLAGRQGRYEQYF	TGTGCCAGCAGCTTAGCCGGGAGACAGGGACGCTACGAGCAGTACTTC
.	TRBV7-9	TRBJ1-5	.	CASSNYYSDESNQPQHF	TGTGCCAGCAGCAACTACTACAGCGACGAAAGCAATCAGCCCCAGCATTTT
TRBD1	TRBV4-3	TRBJ2-1	many	CASSQKGQGLIEQFF	TGCGCCAGCAGCCAAAAAGGACAGGGATTAATAGAGCAGTTCTTC
.	TRBV7-2	TRBJ2-5	.	CASSLWSSRGQETQYF	TGTGCCAGCAGCTTATGGTCTAGCCGCGGACAAGAGACCCAGTACTTC
TRBD1	TRBV6-2/TRBV6-3	TRBJ1-1	.	CASRPTTGANTEAFF	TGTGCCAGCAGGCCTACGACAGGGGCGAACACTGAAGCTTTCTTT
TRBD2	TRBV19	TRBJ2-5	few	CASSMELAGGRETQYF	TGTGCCAGTAGTATGGAACTAGCGGGGGGCAGGGAGACCCAGTACTTC
.	TRBV28	TRBJ2-2	.	CASSLLGTGELFF	TGTGCCAGCAGTTTGTTAGGGACCGGGGAGCTGTTTTTT
TRBD1	TRBV5-1	TRBJ1-1	.	CASSSGQGVTEAFF	TGCGCCAGCAGCTCCGGACAGGGGGTTACTGAAGCTTTCTTT
TRBD2	TRBV6-5	TRBJ2-3	once	CASSRSLAGSTDTQYF	TGTGCCAGCAGCCGGAGCCTAGCGGGTAGCACAGATACGCAGTATTTT
.	TRBV15	TRBJ2-5	many	CATSRGRLETQYF	TGTGCCACCAGCAGGGGACGATTAGAGACCCAGTACTTC
TRBD2	TRBV12-3/TRBV12-4	TRBJ2-2	.	CASSLSSGGAAGELFF	TGTGCCAGCAGTTTATCTAGCGGGGGGGCCGCCGGGGAGCTGTTTTTT
.	TRBV4-1	TRBJ2-7	few	CASSQDQSLKSSYEQYF	TGCGCCAGCAGCCAAGATCAATCACTCAAAAGCTCCTACGAGCAGTACTTC
.	TRBV29-1	TRBJ2-1	few	CIMGAGGGEQFF	TGCATCATGGGGGCAGGGGGGGGTGAGCAGTTCTTC
.	TRBV7-9	TRBJ1-2	.	CASSPKATLNYGYTF	TGTGCCAGCAGCCCGAAGGCCACTCTTAACTATGGCTACACCTTC
.	TRBV9	TRBJ2-7	.	CASSVDPGIRVGQYF	TGTGCCAGCAGCGTCGACCCAGGGATAAGGGTCGGGCAGTACTTC
.	TRBV6-4	TRBJ2-3	.	CASSFGQSSTQYF	TGTGCCAGCAGCTTCGGACAGTCTTCTACGCAGTATTTT
.	TRBV27	TRBJ2-7	.	CASSLVVEGYEQYF	TGTGCCAGCAGTTTAGTGGTGGAGGGCTACGAGCAGTACTTC
.	TRBV6-4	TRBJ2-3	.	CASRETQAPTDTQYF	TGTGCCAGCAGGGAGACTCAAGCCCCCACAGATACGCAGTATTTT
.	TRBV7-2	TRBJ2-3	many	CASSLYLGGRDTQYF	TGTGCCAGCAGCTTATATCTGGGGGGCAGGGATACGCAGTATTTT
.	TRBV20-1	TRBJ2-2	.	CSASSPPYGENTGELFF	TGCAGTGCTAGTTCCCCACCTTACGGGGAAAACACCGGGGAGCTGTTTTTT
.	TRBV6-5	TRBJ2-3	few	CASRARGGTQYF	TGTGCCAGCAGGGCAAGAGGTGGTACGCAGTATTTT
.	TRBV9	TRBJ1-5	.	CASSVGWGSNQPQHF	TGTGCCAGCAGCGTAGGATGGGGGTCCAATCAGCCCCAGCATTTT
.	TRBV7-6	TRBJ2-4	.	CASSAPRDGIQYF	TGTGCCAGCAGCGCGCCGCGGGACGGCATTCAGTACTTC